The rows below give T cell receptor beta chains drawn from one sample of a study of monozygotic twins with inflammatory bowel disease. Following a re-call of the 5' RACE reads, TCRdb has one entry per CDR3 protein and lacks DNA. The sample totals around 410,000 distinct CDR3 sequences. Material for sequencing was blood. The receptors here all came from a human donor with ulcerative colitis or Crohn's disease, or a healthy co-twin of an affected twin (not recorded which). Both conserved end residues are part of each CDR3. Fields, in order: J gene, V gene, CDR3 protein.

TRBJ2-5,TRBV28,CASTQGETQYF
TRBJ2-2,TRBV5-4,CASSSQGALNGELFF
TRBJ2-3,TRBV5-1,CASSLPEITDTQYF
TRBJ1-2,TRBV27,CASSLGQGRNYGYTF
TRBJ2-3,TRBV3-1,CASSHRGATDTQYF
TRBJ2-1,TRBV27,CASRPSAGEDYNEQFF
TRBJ2-2,TRBV7-2,CASSLGTSRITGELFF
TRBJ2-2,TRBV15,CATSSRAEAGELFF
TRBJ2-7,TRBV20-1,CSILDHRGSYEQYF
TRBJ2-7,TRBV6-5,CASSYGQGVLGEQYF
TRBJ1-1,TRBV6-8,CASSYRTERGDMSTEAFF
TRBJ2-7,TRBV5-1,CASSFIGRAGDEQYF
TRBJ1-5,TRBV20-1,CSAREIGNQPQHF
TRBJ2-1,TRBV20-1,CSARRQPGLAGDWFF
TRBJ2-7,TRBV15,CATSRDVGYEQYF
TRBJ2-5,TRBV6-2/TRBV6-3,CASRRPAVETQYF
TRBJ2-2,TRBV6-5,CASSYASGGSYTGELFF
TRBJ1-5,TRBV5-1,CASARQPNQPQHF
TRBJ2-2,TRBV3-1,CASRGRGQMNTGELFF
TRBJ1-4,TRBV3-1,CASSSFPDGLTNEKLFF
TRBJ2-1,TRBV7-9,CASSLSGGGAYNEQFF
TRBJ2-3,TRBV4-3,CASSRSVSDTQYF